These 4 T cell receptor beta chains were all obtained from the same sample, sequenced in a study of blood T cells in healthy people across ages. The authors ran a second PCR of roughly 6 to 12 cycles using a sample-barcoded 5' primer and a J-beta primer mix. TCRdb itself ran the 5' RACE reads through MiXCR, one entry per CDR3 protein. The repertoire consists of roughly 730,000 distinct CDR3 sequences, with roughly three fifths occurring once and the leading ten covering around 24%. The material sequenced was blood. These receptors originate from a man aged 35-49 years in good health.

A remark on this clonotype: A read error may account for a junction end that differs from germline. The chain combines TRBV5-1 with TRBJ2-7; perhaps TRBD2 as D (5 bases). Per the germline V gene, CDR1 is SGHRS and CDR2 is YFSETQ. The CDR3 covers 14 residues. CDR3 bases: TGCGAAATTATAGGGCGGAGGAGCTCCTACGTGCAGTACTTC. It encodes CEIIGRRSSYVQYF.

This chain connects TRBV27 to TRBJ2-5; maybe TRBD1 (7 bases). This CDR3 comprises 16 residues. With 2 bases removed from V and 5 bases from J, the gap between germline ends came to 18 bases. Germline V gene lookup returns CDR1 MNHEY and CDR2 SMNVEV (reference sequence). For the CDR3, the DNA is TGTGCCAGCAGTTTACAGGGGGGCGGCTTCCGGGAGACCCAGTACTTC. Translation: CASSLQGGGFRETQYF.

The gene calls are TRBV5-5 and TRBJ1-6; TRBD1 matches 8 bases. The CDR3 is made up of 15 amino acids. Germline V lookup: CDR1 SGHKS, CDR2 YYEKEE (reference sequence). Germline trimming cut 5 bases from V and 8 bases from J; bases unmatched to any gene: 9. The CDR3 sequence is CASSFTGGRDSPLHF. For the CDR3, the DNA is TGTGCCAGCAGTTTTACAGGGGGAAGGGATTCACCCCTCCACTTT.

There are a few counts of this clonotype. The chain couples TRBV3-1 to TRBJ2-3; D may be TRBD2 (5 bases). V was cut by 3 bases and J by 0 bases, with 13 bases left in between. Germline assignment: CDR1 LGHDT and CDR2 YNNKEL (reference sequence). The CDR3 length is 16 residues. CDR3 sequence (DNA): TGTGCCAGCAGCCAGAACAGCGGATATAGCACAGATACGCAGTATTTT. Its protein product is CASSQNSGYSTDTQYF.